This entry lists 8 T cell receptor beta chains sequenced from one sample in a study of cytotoxic CD8 clonotypes in ibrutinib-treated CLL. The table came from immunoSEQ multiplex PCR; TCRdb's copy has only in-frame clones and leaves some out. Among a few hundred thousand clones listed, less than 75% were seen once. Sequenced material: PBMCs, taken after 24 months of ibrutinib treatment. All receptors derive from a human donor with chronic lymphocytic leukemia.

The chain links TRBV30 to TRBJ2-1; D possibly corresponds to TRBD2 (6 bases). Germline V lookup: CDR1 GTSNPN, CDR2 SVGIG (reference sequence). Trimming took 1 base from V and 5 from J, leaving 12 bases between them. The CDR3 loop spans 14 amino acids. The CDR3 coding sequence is TGTGCCTGGAGTGCCCTAGCGAGAGACAATGAGCAGTTCTTC. Its protein product is CAWSALARDNEQFF. Using reference TRBV30 and TRBJ2-1 for the parts outside the CDR3, the full variable domain is SQTIHQWPATLVQPVGSPLSLECTVEGTSNPNLYWYRQAAGRGLQLLFYSVGIGQISSEVPQNLSASRPQDRQFILSSKKLLLSDSGFYLCAWSALARDNEQFFGPGTRLTVL.

This clone was seen a few times. The chain employs TRBV2 and TRBJ2-2, with D uncertain. This CDR3 contains 13 residues. The germline V and J ends were trimmed by 3 bases and 6 bases, with 8 bases remaining between them. The germline gives CDR1 SNHLY, CDR2 FYNNEI. The CDR3, as DNA: TGTGCCAGCAGTGATATAAGGGCCGGGGAGCTGTTTTTT. Protein sequence: CASSDIRAGELFF.

CDR3 loop: CASSLGGANSNQPQHF. The CDR3, as DNA: TGTGCCAGCAGTTTAGGGGGGGCTAATAGCAATCAGCCCCAGCATTTT. The V and J genes are TRBV27 and TRBJ1-5, with a tentative D call TRBD1 (6 bases). The CDR3 runs to 16 residues. The germline V gene encodes CDR1 MNHEY and CDR2 SMNVEV (reference sequence). Trimming removed 2 bases at V and 0 bases at J, with 11 bases between.

CDR3 nucleotide sequence: TGTGCCAGCAGCCAAGTGGGGGCCGGTGAAAAACTGTTTTTT. Its protein is CASSQVGAGEKLFF. The chain is built from TRBV4-2 and TRBJ1-4; perhaps TRBD1 as D (6 bases). The CDR3 runs to 14 residues. The germline V gene encodes CDR1 LGHNA and CDR2 YNFKEQ. V was pared by 1 base and J by 7 bases, with 10 bases between.

The chain joins TRBV5-4 to TRBJ2-7, with 10 bases that match TRBD1. Germline V gene data show CDR1 as SGHNT and CDR2 as YYREEE (reference sequence). Trimming cost V 1 base and J 5 bases; bases outside gene matches: 6. This CDR3 is 15 amino acids long. The CDR3 region has the DNA TGTGCCAGCAGCTTGAAGGGACAGGGGCGGCACGAGCAGTACTTC. Translated: CASSLKGQGRHEQYF.

This chain links TRBV7-2 with TRBJ2-2; 8 nucleotides agree with TRBD1. CDR1 SGHTA and CDR2 FQGNSA come from the germline V gene. CDR3 size: 16 residues. V was pared by 2 bases and J by 6 bases, with 8 bases of the junction left unmatched. Written as DNA, the CDR3 is TGTGCCAGCAGCTTAAAGGGACAGGTGGGATCCGGGGAGCTGTTTTTT. Translating gives CASSLKGQVGSGELFF.

The chain recombines TRBV4-1 with TRBJ2-5; 8 nucleotides line up with TRBD1. The CDR3 length is 15 residues. Per the germline V gene, CDR1 is MGHRA and CDR2 is YSYEKL. Germline trimming cut 4 bases from V and 10 bases from J; bases unmatched to any gene: 14. CDR3 sequence reads: CASSPKQGQEFFQYF. CDR3 nucleotides: TGCGCCAGCAGCCCAAAGCAGGGACAGGAGTTCTTCCAGTACTTC.

The chain employs TRBV7-8 and TRBJ1-1; a weak D match, TRBD1 (5 bases). Germline values: CDR1 SGHVS, CDR2 FQNEAQ. The CDR3 loop spans 13 amino acids. Trimming removed 4 bases from V and 2 bases from J, with 8 bases in between. The CDR3, as DNA: TGTGCCAGCAGCTCAGACAGTAACACTGAAGCTTTCTTT. Translating gives CASSSDSNTEAFF.